Here is one T cell receptor beta chain with its context. No antigen is known for it. Per-base quality was not reported, and no clone a single base away is much larger than it. CD8 naive samples were obtained by positive selection for CCR7 among CD45RO-negative cells, yielding a CD45RA+CCR7+ population from which TemRA cells were excluded. The donors were healthy, HIV-negative adults with no recently reported acute infections or vaccinations. All donors were Caucasian adults living in Nashville, Tennessee, USA. Blood was obtained by leukapheresis, after which PBMCs were separated by Ficoll-Histopaque density gradient centrifugation and cryopreserved in liquid nitrogen vapor phase. Analytical flow cytometry was used to check the purity and quantity of each magnetically sorted T cell population. From each sorted fraction, genomic DNA was isolated and quantified by UV absorbance on a Nanodrop 2000c. Between the V and J ends, shortened by 5 bases and 3 bases respectively, the junction contains 14 bases. CDR1 SGHAT and CDR2 FQNNGV are derived from the germline V gene. The CDR3 numbers 15 residues from cysteine through phenylalanine. Only CDR3 DNA is held: 45 bases, read in frame from base 1.

This sample was included in a study of shared clonotypes between healthy human individuals (dated by TCRdb to about 2020). For the study in its entirety: Two women and three men aged 18 to 49 years were included in the cohort. For each donor, CD4 naive and CD4 memory were each given three plates, CD8 naive was given two plates, and CD8 memory was given one plate. To estimate repertoire size and how much clonotypes are shared between individuals, the study performed deep sequencing of blood TCR repertoires from roughly five healthy adults. To increase sequencing depth and limit assay-specific biases, different laboratories used diverse techniques to prepare libraries and sequence TCR repertoires. Per donor, leukapheresis produced somewhere between about 0.8 and 9.5 billion PBMCs. The paper as a whole reports these results and caveats: Sampling was restricted to blood, and TCR repertoires in tissue are likely to differ from TCR repertoires in blood. Higher generation probabilities were observed for clonotypes shared by all four sorted-subset donors than for non-shared clonotypes. Because the study included only a small number of donors, the genetic and exposure-history diversity represented was limited. Even with the large sequencing depth, rarefaction of the sorted-subset datasets indicated that sequencing was incomplete. Pairwise subsampling led to the expectation that sequencing depth would affect the degree of clonotype sharing among donors. Approximately 5% of naive CD4, 3% to 4% of naive CD8, 2.3% of memory CD4, and about 0.4% of memory CD8 clonotypes were shared across a few donors. Larger estimated clonotype richness was generally found for naive subsets than for memory subsets.

TCR CDR3 regions were amplified from genomic DNA by multiplex PCR using the deep immunoSEQ assay. Extracted genomic DNA from each cell subset was distributed evenly across all wells of several immunoSEQ 96-well plates, and each plate was treated as a replicate. For sorted subsets, each replicate PCR was loaded with 200 ng genomic DNA, equivalent to 25,000 to 35,000 T cell genomes. The purified libraries were quantified using a Qubit 3.0 fluorometer, sized with a Bioanalyzer 2100, and then quantified again using the KAPA Library Quantification kit. Every immunoSEQ 96-well plate was sequenced on a dedicated single-read 150-cycle Illumina NextSeq 550 flow cell. The paper's data handling went like this. The immunoSEQ output contained only junctional sequences without quality scores, so filtering could not match that applied to full-length reads. Sequences were annotated with PyIR, a Python wrapper for IgBLAST v1.9, and V/J genes and CDR3 were assigned using IMGT germline references. Reads with weak V/J assignments (E-value above 1e-6), missing CDR3, stop codons, out-of-frame junctions, or ambiguous translated residues were removed. V3J clonotypes were defined as sequences sharing an identical inferred V gene, J gene, and CDR3 amino acid sequence. Percentage overlap between repertoires was calculated by dividing the number of shared unique clonotypes by the size of the smaller repertoire. Repertoire richness was assessed with RTK rarefaction, the Chao1 estimator, and Recon v2.1 estimates of unobserved clonotypes. Generation probabilities were computed with OLGA for all TCRbeta clonotypes obtained by the gDNA method from a few donors. Imported from immuneACCESS, the table was reduced by TCRdb to in-frame sequences with V and J called. These copies leave out some clones; in studies compared against another copy, an unresolved V gene accounts for under half, and the cause of the remainder is not known. The V and J calls and the clone size are those of that table, but D and trimming were determined from the DNA. The sample table shows about 2 million clones, and about 95% are seen once. The top ten clonotypes cover roughly 1% of the sample.

This chain is built from TRBV11-2 and TRBJ1-3, with TRBD1 tentatively as D gene (5 bases match). Sequenced sample: naive CD8+ T cells sorted from blood. This sample's cell subset or site label indicates: CD45RA+CCR7+. This receptor was taken from a man aged 18 to 30 in good health. This receptor has the CDR3 CASSRVGGGGNTIYF. The DNA reads TGTGCCAGCAGCCGCGTCGGGGGAGGTGGAAACACCATATATTTT. Reference TRBV11-2 and TRBJ1-3 genes cover what lies past the CDR3, so the full variable domain is EAGVAQSPRYKIIEKRQSVAFWCNPISGHATLYWYQQILGQGPKLLIQFQNNGVVDDSQLPKDRFSAERLKGVDSTLKIQPAKLEDSAVYLCASSRVGGGGNTIYFGEGSWLTVV.